This T cell receptor beta chain comes out of a study of PD-1 blockade in classical Hodgkin lymphoma. General study results and limits: CD4+ TCR diversity rose significantly by C4D1, and CD8+ TCR diversity did not. Complete responders matched newly diagnosed patients in baseline diversity.

Profiling relied on immunoSEQ multiplex PCR, and the TCRdb table lists in-frame clones only, not all of them. The sample carries about 98,000 clones, more than 90% recorded once. In regard to this clone: Its target is not known.

In every patient, relapse followed autologous stem cell transplantation, while exposure to brentuximab vedotin differed. The material was peripheral blood mononuclear cells (PBMCs), obtained at baseline. The TCR was taken from a human donor with classical Hodgkin lymphoma.

The CDR3 DNA sequence: TGCGCCAGTTCTCCGGGGGAGATCTATGGCTACACCTTC. This codes for CASSPGEIYGYTF. The rearrangement joins TRBV5-1 to TRBJ1-2; a weak D match, TRBD1 (5 bases). Germline V gives CDR1 SGHRS, CDR2 YFSETQ. Trimming took 8 bases from V and 4 from J, leaving 15 bases between them. This CDR3 comprises 13 residues.